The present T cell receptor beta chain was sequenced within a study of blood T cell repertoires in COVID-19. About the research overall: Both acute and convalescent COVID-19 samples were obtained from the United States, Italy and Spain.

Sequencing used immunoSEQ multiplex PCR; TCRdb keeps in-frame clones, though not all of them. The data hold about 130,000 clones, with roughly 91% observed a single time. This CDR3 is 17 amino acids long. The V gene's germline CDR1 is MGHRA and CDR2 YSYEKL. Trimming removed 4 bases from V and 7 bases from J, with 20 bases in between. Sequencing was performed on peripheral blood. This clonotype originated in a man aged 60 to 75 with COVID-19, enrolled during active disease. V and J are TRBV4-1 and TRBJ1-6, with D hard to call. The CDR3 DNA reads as TGCGCCAGCAGCCCTCAGACGGACGGGAGTCGGAATTCACCCCTCCACTTT. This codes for CASSPQTDGSRNSPLHF.